The 8 T cell receptor beta chains below come from one sample, sequenced in a study of graft-versus-host responses after intestinal transplantation. TCRdb's table, derived via immunoSEQ multiplex PCR, lists solely in-frame clones and lacks some. The sample lists about 150,000 clones; 92% were seen once. These receptors have no identified antigens. Sequences were derived from unstimulated CD4+ T cells sorted from spleen or lymph node cells, sampled before intestinal transplant. These receptors all stem from a human donor who received an intestinal transplant.

J is TRBJ1-3 and V is TRBV9, with D maybe TRBD1 (6 bases). This CDR3 region has 17 residues. Germline values: CDR1 SGDLS, CDR2 YYNGEE. V lost 0 bases and J lost 3, with 16 bases in between. The CDR3 DNA reads TGTGCCAGCAGCGTAGGTTCGGGGGCTTCGGTTGGAAACACCATATATTTT. Protein product: CASSVGSGASVGNTIYF.

The rearrangement joins TRBV25-1 to TRBJ1-2; 8 positions agree with TRBD1. The CDR3 runs 16 residues. V lost 2 bases, J lost 8 bases, and 13 bases stayed unmatched. Germline assignment: CDR1 MGHDK and CDR2 SYGVNS. CDR3 sequence reads: CASSEPGQAILTGYTF. The CDR3 region has the DNA TGTGCCAGCAGTGAACCGGGACAGGCGATCTTGACGGGCTACACCTTC.

The V call is TRBV7-2, the J call TRBJ1-1, with a weak D call TRBD1 (6 bases). CDR1 and CDR2 from the germline V gene are SGHTA and FQGNSA. V gave up 5 bases and J gave up 4 bases, with 14 bases separating them. The CDR3 runs 14 residues. DNA of the CDR3: TGTGCCAGCAGCCGACAGGCCTTAGGCACTGAAGCTTTCTTT. This encodes CASSRQALGTEAFF.

V is TRBV4-1 and J is TRBJ2-7, with a weak D call TRBD1 (5 bases). V lost 3 bases and J 2 bases, leaving 14 bases between the germline ends. From germline, CDR1 is MGHRA and CDR2 YSYEKL. The CDR3 extends over 15 amino acids. The CDR3 here is CASSHIGKGPYEQYF. CDR3 nucleotides: TGCGCCAGCAGCCACATAGGAAAGGGGCCCTACGAGCAGTACTTC.

This rearrangement joins TRBV7-2 to TRBJ1-5; D remains unclear. Trimming took 1 base from V and 4 from J, leaving 11 bases between them. This CDR3 has 15 amino acids. Germline V gives CDR1 SGHTA, CDR2 FQGNSA. For the CDR3, the DNA is TGTGCCAGCAGCTTAGAGGTAGGGCGAAATCAGCCCCAGCATTTT. This sequence encodes CASSLEVGRNQPQHF.

The rearrangement joins TRBV2 to TRBJ1-1, with 8 bases lining up with TRBD1. Germline-derived CDR1 and CDR2 are SNHLY and FYNNEI. With V trimmed by 6 bases and J by 0 bases, 3 bases remained unmatched. The CDR3 loop spans 14 amino acids. The CDR3 spells CASSPGQVNTEAFF. DNA for the CDR3: TGTGCCAGCAGCCCGGGACAGGTGAACACTGAAGCTTTCTTT.

This chain joins TRBV5-1 and TRBJ2-7, with D perhaps given as TRBD1 or TRBD2 (6 bases each). Germline CDR1 is SGHRS and CDR2 is YFSETQ. V lost 1 base and J lost 6, with 17 bases in between. The CDR3 totals 15 residues. The CDR3 here is CASSLFQQGAGEQYF. CDR3 bases: TGCGCCAGCAGCTTGTTCCAACAGGGAGCGGGCGAGCAGTACTTC.

This chain joins TRBV4-2 and TRBJ2-5; 12 positions agree with TRBD1. The CDR3 runs to 17 residues. Germline CDR1 reads LGHNA; CDR2 reads YNFKEQ. The V gene end was trimmed by 4 bases and the J gene end by 5 bases; junction bases not matched to a gene: 11. The CDR3 DNA sequence: TGTGCCAGCAGCCGGGGGGACAGGGGGCAAGGATTTGAGACCCAGTACTTC. Translating it yields CASSRGDRGQGFETQYF.